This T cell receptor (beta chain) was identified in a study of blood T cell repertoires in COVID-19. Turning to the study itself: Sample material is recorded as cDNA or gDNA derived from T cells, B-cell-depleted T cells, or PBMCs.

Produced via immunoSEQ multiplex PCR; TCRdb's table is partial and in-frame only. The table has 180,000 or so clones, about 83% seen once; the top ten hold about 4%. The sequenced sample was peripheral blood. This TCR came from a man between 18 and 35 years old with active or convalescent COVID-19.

DNA of the CDR3: TGCAGCGTGGCTTTAGACAGGACTGGAAACACCATATATTTT. Its translation is CSVALDRTGNTIYF. The rearrangement links TRBV29-1 to TRBJ1-3, with a weak D call TRBD1 (6 bases). The CDR3 has 14 amino acids. Germline V CDR1 and CDR2: SQVTM, ANQGSEA. The V end lost 6 bases, the J end lost 2 bases, and 14 bases lay between the germline ends.